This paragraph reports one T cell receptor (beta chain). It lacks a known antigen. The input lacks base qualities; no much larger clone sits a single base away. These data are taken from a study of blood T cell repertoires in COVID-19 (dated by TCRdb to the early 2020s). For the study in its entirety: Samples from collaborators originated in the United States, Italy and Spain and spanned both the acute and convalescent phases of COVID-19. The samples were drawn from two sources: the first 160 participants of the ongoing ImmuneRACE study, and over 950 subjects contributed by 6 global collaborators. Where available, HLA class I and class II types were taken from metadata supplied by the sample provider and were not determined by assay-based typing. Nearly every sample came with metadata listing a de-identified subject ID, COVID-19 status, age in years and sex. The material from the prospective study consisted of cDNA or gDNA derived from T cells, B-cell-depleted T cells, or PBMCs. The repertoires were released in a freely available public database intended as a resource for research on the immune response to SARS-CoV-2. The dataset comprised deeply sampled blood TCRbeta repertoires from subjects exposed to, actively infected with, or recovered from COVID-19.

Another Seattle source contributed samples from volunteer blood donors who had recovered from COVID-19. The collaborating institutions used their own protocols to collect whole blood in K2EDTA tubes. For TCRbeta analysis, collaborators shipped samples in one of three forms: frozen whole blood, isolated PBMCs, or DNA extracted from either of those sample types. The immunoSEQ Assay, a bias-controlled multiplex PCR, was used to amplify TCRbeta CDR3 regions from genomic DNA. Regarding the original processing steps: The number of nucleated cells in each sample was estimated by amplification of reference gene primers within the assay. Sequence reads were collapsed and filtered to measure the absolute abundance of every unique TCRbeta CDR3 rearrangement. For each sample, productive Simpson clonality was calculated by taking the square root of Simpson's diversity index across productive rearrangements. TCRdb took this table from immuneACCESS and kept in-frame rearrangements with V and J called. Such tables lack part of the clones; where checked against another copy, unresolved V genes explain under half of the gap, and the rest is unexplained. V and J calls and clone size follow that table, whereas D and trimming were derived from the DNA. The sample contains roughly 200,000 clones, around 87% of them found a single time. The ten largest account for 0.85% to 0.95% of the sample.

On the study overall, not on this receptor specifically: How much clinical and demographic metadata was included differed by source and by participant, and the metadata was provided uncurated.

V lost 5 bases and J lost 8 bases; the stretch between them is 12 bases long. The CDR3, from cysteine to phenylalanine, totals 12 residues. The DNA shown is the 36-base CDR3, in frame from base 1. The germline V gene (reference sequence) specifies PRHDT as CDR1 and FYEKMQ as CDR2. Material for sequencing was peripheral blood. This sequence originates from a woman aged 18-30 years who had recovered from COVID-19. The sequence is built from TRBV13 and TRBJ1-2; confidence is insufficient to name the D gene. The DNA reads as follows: TGTGCCAGCAGCCAGGCCTCAGAGGGCTACACCTTC. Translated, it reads CASSQASEGYTF.